Listed below are T cell receptor beta chains from one sample, sequenced in a study of blood T cell repertoires in COVID-19. Only in-frame clones appear in the TCRdb table, and some are missing; sequencing was by immunoSEQ multiplex PCR. The profile covers approximately 210,000 clones, with approximately 78% appearing a single time and 9.5% to 15% taken by the ten largest. Sequenced input: peripheral blood. These receptors originate from a middle-aged woman with acute or convalescent COVID-19. Both conserved end residues are part of each CDR3. Each record gives: clone size, V gene, J gene, D gene, CDR3 protein, CDR3 DNA. A D gene is named only where the DNA matches it firmly. Clone size is given for some rows only: seen once, a few or many times, or a class if the clone is expanded.

>once|TRBV19|TRBJ2-1|TRBD1
CASSTGTGVSEQFF
TGTGCCAGTAGTACCGGGACAGGGGTTTCTGAGCAGTTCTTC
>NA|TRBV7-9|TRBJ1-1|TRBD1
CASSSPTGDRGTKSTEAFF
TGTGCCAGCAGCTCACCGACGGGGGACAGGGGAACAAAGTCCACTGAAGCTTTCTTT
>few|TRBV4-1|TRBJ1-4|NA
CASSQTTGDYEKLFF
TGCGCCAGCAGCCAAACCACCGGGGATTATGAAAAACTGTTTTTT
>NA|TRBV27|TRBJ2-7|NA
CASSFSIDRNYEQYF
TGTGCCAGCAGCTTTAGTATAGACAGGAACTACGAGCAGTACTTC
>NA|TRBV6-5|TRBJ2-7|NA
CASSYLYEQYF
TGTGCCAGCAGTTACCTCTACGAGCAGTACTTC
>once|TRBV6-4|TRBJ2-1|TRBD2
CASSRSGGHSNEQFF
TGTGCCAGCAGTCGTAGCGGGGGTCATTCCAATGAGCAGTTCTTC
>NA|TRBV29-1|TRBJ1-1|TRBD1
CSVDPTGGTEAFF
TGCAGCGTTGACCCTACAGGGGGTACTGAAGCTTTCTTT
>NA|TRBV29-1|TRBJ2-7|NA
CSVQNFEQYF
TGCAGCGTTCAAAACTTCGAGCAGTACTTC
>NA|TRBV11-2|TRBJ1-5|NA
CASSSDSYQPQHF
TGTGCCAGCAGCAGTGACAGTTATCAGCCCCAGCATTTT
>NA|TRBV14|TRBJ2-5|TRBD2
CASSQGPGGTQYF
TGTGCCAGCAGCCAAGGGCCGGGAGGGACCCAGTACTTC
>NA|TRBV10-3|TRBJ2-7|NA
CAISDERRSSYEQYF
TGTGCCATCAGTGATGAGCGGAGGAGCTCCTACGAGCAGTACTTC
>few|TRBV6-5|TRBJ2-7|TRBD1
CASSLGQGYYEQYF
TGTGCCAGCAGTCTCGGACAGGGGTACTACGAGCAGTACTTC
>NA|TRBV9|TRBJ1-1|NA
CASSVDAGVNTEAFF
TGTGCCAGCAGCGTAGATGCAGGGGTGAACACTGAAGCTTTCTTT